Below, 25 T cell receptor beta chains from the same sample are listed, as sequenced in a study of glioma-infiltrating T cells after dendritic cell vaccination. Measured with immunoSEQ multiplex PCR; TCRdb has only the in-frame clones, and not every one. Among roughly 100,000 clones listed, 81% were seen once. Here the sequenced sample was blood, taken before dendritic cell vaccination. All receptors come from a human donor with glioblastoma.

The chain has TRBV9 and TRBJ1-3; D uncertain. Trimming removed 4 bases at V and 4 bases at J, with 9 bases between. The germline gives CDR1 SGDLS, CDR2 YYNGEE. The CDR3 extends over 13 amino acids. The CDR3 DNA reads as TGTGCCAGCAGCTCCCGAGGGGGAAACACCATATATTTT. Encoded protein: CASSSRGGNTIYF.

The CDR3 region has the DNA TGCGCCAGCAGCTTGGGGGGGCTAGGGGAGACCCAGTACTTC. This translates into CASSLGGLGETQYF. The chain joins TRBV5-1 to TRBJ2-5; perhaps TRBD1 as D (6 bases). The length of the CDR3 is 14 residues. Germline lookup yields CDR1 SGHRS and CDR2 YFSETQ. V was clipped by 0 bases and J by 5 bases, with 11 bases between them. Using reference TRBV5-1 and TRBJ2-5 for the parts outside the CDR3, the full variable domain is KAGVTQTPRYLIKTRGQQVTLSCSPISGHRSVSWYQQTPGQGLQFLFEYFSETQRNKGNFPGRFSGRQFSNSRSEMNVSTLELGDSALYLCASSLGGLGETQYFGPGTRLLVL.

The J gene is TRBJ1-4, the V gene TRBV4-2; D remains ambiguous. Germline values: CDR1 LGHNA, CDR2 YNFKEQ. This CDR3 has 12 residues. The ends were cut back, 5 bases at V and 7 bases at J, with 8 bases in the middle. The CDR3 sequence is CASSSNSEKLFF. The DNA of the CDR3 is TGTGCCAGCAGCTCAAACAGTGAAAAACTGTTTTTT.

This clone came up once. The CDR3 spells CASSQVGGPYGYTF. Here the CDR3 DNA reads TGTGCCAGCAGCCAAGTGGGGGGGCCCTATGGCTACACCTTC. The chain uses TRBV14 and TRBJ1-2; D perhaps matches TRBD1 (6 bases). CDR3 size: 14 residues. Looked up from germline, CDR1 is SGHDN and CDR2 is FVKESK. Trimming removed 1 base from V and 4 bases from J, with 10 bases in between.

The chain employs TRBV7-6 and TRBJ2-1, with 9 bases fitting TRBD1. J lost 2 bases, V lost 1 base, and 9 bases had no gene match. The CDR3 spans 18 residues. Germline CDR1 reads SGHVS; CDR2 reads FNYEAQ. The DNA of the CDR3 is TGTGCCAGCAGCTTAGGCCCCCCGGGACAGGGAACCTACAATGAGCAGTTCTTC. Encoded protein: CASSLGPPGQGTYNEQFF. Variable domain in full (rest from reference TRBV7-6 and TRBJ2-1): GAGVSQSPRYKVTKRGQDVALRCDPISGHVSLYWYRQALGQGPEFLTYFNYEAQQDKSGLPNDRFSAERPEGSISTLTIQRTEQRDSAMYRCASSLGPPGQGTYNEQFFGPGTRLTVL.

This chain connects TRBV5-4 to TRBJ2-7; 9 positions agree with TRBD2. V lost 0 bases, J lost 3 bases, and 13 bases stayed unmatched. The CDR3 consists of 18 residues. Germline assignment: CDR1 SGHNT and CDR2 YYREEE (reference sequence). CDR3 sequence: CASSLGGGSGTSFYEQYF. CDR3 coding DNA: TGTGCCAGCAGCTTGGGTGGAGGATCCGGGACTAGCTTCTACGAGCAGTACTTC.

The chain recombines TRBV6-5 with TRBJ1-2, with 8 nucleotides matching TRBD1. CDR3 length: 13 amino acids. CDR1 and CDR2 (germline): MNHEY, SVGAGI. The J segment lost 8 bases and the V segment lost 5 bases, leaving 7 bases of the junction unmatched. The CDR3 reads CASSKGQGGGYTF. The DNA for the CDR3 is TGTGCCAGCAGTAAAGGACAGGGAGGAGGCTACACCTTC.

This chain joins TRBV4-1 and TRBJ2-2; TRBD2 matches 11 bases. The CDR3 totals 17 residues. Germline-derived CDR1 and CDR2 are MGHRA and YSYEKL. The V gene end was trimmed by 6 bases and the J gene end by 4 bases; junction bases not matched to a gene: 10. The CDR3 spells CASRDLTSGGPTGELFF. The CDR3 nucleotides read TGCGCCAGCAGAGACCTAACTAGCGGGGGACCCACCGGGGAGCTGTTTTTT.

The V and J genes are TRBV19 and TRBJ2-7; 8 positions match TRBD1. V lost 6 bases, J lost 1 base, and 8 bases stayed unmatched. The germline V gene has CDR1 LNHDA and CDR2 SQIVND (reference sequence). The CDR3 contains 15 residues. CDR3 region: CASSLYRQGSYEQYF. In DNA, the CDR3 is TGTGCCAGTAGCCTGTACAGACAGGGGTCCTACGAGCAGTACTTC.

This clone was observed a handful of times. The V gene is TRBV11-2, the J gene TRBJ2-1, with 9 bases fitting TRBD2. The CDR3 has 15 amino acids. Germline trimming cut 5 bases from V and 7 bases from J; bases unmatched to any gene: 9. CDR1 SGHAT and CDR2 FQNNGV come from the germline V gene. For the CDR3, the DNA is TGTGCCAGCAGCCTAATAGCGGGGGCGGGTAATGAGCAGTTCTTC. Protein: CASSLIAGAGNEQFF.

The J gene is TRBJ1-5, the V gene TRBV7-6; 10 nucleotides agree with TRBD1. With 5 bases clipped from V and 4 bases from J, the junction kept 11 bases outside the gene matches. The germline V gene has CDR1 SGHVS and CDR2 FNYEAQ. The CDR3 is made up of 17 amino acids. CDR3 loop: CASSPSRDRGLNQPQHF. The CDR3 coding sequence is TGTGCCAGCAGCCCATCCCGGGACAGGGGTCTTAATCAGCCCCAGCATTTT. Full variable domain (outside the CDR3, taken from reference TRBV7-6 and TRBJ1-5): GAGVSQSPRYKVTKRGQDVALRCDPISGHVSLYWYRQALGQGPEFLTYFNYEAQQDKSGLPNDRFSAERPEGSISTLTIQRTEQRDSAMYRCASSPSRDRGLNQPQHFGDGTRLSIL.

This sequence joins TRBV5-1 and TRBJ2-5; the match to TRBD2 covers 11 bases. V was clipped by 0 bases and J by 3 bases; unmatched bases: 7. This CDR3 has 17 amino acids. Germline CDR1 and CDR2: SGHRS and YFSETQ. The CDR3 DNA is TGCGCCAGCAGCTTGGCCTTGGTAGCGGGGGGGAAAGAGACCCAGTACTTC. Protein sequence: CASSLALVAGGKETQYF.

This CDR3 is CASSQDRSRNEQFF. In DNA form, the CDR3 reads TGCGCCAGCAGCCAAGATCGGAGTAGAAATGAGCAGTTCTTC. The chain uses TRBV4-3 and TRBJ2-1; no clear D gene. Germline CDR1 LGHNA, CDR2 YSLEER. CDR3 length: 14 residues. V was shortened by 0 bases and J by 7 bases, with 10 bases between the two germline ends.

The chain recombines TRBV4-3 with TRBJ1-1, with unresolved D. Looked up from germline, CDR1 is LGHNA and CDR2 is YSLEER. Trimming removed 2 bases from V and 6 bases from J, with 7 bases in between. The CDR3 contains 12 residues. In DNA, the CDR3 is TGCGCCAGCAGCCAAACCGGGGCTGAAGCTTTCTTT. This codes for CASSQTGAEAFF.

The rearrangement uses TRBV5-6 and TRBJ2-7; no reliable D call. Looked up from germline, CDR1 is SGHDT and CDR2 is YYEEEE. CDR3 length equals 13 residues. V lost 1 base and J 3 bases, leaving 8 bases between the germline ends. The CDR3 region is CASSLPTDYEQYF. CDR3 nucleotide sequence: TGTGCCAGCAGCTTGCCGACTGACTACGAGCAGTACTTC.

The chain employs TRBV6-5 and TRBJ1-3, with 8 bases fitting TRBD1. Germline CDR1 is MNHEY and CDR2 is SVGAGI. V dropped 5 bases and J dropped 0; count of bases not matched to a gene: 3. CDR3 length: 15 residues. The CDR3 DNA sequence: TGTGCCAGCAGTCGGACAGGGAGCTCTGGAAACACCATATATTTT. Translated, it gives CASSRTGSSGNTIYF.

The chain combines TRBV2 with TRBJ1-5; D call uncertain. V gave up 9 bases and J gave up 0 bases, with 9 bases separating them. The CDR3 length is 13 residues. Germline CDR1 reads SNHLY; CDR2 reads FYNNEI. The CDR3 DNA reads TGTGCCAGTCGACTTGGTAGCAATCAGCCCCAGCATTTT. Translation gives CASRLGSNQPQHF.

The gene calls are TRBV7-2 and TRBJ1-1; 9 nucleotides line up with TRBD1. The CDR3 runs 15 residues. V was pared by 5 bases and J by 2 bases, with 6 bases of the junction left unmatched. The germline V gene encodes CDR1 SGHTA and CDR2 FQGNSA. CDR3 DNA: TGTGCCAGCAGCCTACGGGGACAGGGAAACACTGAAGCTTTCTTT. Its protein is CASSLRGQGNTEAFF.

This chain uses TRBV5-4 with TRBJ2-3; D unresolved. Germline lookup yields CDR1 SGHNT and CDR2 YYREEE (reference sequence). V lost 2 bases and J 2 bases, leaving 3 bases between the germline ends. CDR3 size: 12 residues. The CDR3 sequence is CASSLATDTQYF. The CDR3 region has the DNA TGTGCCAGCAGCTTAGCCACAGATACGCAGTATTTT.

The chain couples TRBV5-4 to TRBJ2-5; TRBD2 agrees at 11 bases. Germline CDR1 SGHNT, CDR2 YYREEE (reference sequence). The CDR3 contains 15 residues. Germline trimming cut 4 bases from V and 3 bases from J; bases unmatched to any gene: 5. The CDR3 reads CASSSQLAGEETQYF. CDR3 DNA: TGTGCCAGCAGCAGCCAACTAGCGGGGGAAGAGACCCAGTACTTC.

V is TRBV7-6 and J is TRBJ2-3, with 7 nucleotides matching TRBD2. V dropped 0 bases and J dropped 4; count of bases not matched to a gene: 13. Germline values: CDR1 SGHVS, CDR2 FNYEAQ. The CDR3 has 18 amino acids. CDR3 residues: CASSLAARPGGRADTQYF. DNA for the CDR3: TGTGCCAGCAGCTTAGCAGCTCGCCCGGGGGGTAGGGCAGATACGCAGTATTTT. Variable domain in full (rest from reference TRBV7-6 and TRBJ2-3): GAGVSQSPRYKVTKRGQDVALRCDPISGHVSLYWYRQALGQGPEFLTYFNYEAQQDKSGLPNDRFSAERPEGSISTLTIQRTEQRDSAMYRCASSLAARPGGRADTQYFGPGTRLTVL.

DNA for the CDR3: TGTGCCGCCTGGGCGGGGGCTAACTATGGCTACACCTTC. Its translation is CAAWAGANYGYTF. The chain joins TRBV25-1 to TRBJ1-2; D may be TRBD1 (5 bases). Between the trimmed V and J ends, which lost 11 bases and 0 bases, there was a span of 13 bases. Looked up from germline, CDR1 is MGHDK and CDR2 is SYGVNS. CDR3 length: 13 residues.

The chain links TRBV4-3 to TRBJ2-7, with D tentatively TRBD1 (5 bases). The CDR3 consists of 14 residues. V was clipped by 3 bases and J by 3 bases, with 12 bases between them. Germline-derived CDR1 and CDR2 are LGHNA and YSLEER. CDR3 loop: CASSQRQGGYEQYF. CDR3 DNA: TGCGCCAGCAGCCAGAGGCAGGGCGGCTACGAGCAGTACTTC.

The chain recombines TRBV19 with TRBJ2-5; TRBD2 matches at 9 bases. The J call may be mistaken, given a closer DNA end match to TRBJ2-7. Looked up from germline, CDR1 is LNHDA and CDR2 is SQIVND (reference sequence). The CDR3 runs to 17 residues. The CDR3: CASTPLGGGGASGEQYF. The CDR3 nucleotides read TGTGCCAGTACCCCACTCGGCGGCGGGGGGGCCTCTGGCGAGCAGTACTTC.

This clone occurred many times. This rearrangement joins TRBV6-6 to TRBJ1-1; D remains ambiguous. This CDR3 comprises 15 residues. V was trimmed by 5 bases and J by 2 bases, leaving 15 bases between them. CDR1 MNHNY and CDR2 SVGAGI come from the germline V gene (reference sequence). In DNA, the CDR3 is TGTGCCAGCAGTACCGGGGAAGAACCCAACACTGAAGCTTTCTTT. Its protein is CASSTGEEPNTEAFF.